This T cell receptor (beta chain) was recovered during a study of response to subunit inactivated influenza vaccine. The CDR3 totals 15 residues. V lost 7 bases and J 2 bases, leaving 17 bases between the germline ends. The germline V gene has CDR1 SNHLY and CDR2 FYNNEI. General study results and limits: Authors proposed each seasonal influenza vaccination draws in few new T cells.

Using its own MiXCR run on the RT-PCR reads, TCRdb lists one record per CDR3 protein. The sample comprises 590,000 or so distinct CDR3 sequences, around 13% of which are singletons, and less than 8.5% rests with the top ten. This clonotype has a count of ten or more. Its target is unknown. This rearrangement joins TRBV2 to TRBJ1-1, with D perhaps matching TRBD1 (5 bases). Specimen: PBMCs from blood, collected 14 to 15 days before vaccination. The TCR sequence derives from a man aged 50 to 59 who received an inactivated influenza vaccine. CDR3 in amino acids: CASTRGTGLNTEAFF. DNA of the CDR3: TGTGCCAGCACCCGAGGTACAGGCCTCAACACTGAAGCTTTCTTT.